These 22 T cell receptor beta chains were all obtained from the same sample, sequenced in a study of shared clonotypes between healthy human individuals. Measured with immunoSEQ multiplex PCR; TCRdb has only the in-frame clones, and not every one. The sample holds about 2.3 million clones, more than 85% seen once. Sequencing was done on a sample of naive CD4+ T cells from PBMCs. Subset specified: CD45RA+ positively selected. These receptors all stem from a man younger than 30 in good health. Some clones in this sample may be carry-over from other donors' samples.

The rearrangement joins TRBV7-2 to TRBJ1-5, with 7 positions matching TRBD1. This CDR3 spans 14 amino acids. Germline lookup yields CDR1 SGHTA and CDR2 FQGNSA. Germline trimming cut 5 bases from V and 7 bases from J; bases unmatched to any gene: 8. CDR3 nucleotide sequence: TGTGCCAGCAGCCCGAACAGGGGTGAGCAGCCCCAGCATTTT. Residues: CASSPNRGEQPQHF.

The rearrangement joins TRBV28 to TRBJ1-2; tentative D call: TRBD1 (6 bases). The germline CDR1 and CDR2 sequences are MDHEN and SYDVKM. Trimming pared 5 bases from V and 4 bases from J, leaving 14 bases between. The CDR3 extends over 14 amino acids. In nucleotides, the CDR3 is TGTGCCAGCAGTGGGTCGGGGGGCCCCTATGGCTACACCTTC. Its translation: CASSGSGGPYGYTF.

Worth noting for this clone: Other DNA sequences of this sample code for an identical CDR3. CDR3 protein: CASSAVLSGNTIYF. The CDR3 DNA reads as TGTGCCAGCAGTGCGGTCCTCTCTGGAAACACCATATATTTT. V gene TRBV9 combines with J gene TRBJ1-3; no clear D. CDR3 length: 14 amino acids. Germline-derived CDR1 and CDR2 are SGDLS and YYNGEE. The V and J ends lost 5 bases and 0 bases respectively, with 9 bases between them.

V and J are TRBV6-5 and TRBJ1-3; 7 bases are shared with TRBD1. Losses at the gene ends were 8 bases for V and 4 bases for J; bases not matched to a gene: 5. This CDR3 is built from 13 residues. CDR1 is MNHEY, CDR2 SVGAGI, per germline. The CDR3 is CASLKQGGNTIYF. The CDR3 DNA is TGTGCCAGCCTGAAACAGGGGGGAAACACCATATATTTT.

V usage is TRBV29-1 and J usage is TRBJ2-1; 9 nucleotides agree with TRBD1. There are 14 residues in the CDR3. Germline CDR1 reads SQVTM; CDR2 reads ANQGSEA. V shed 7 bases and J 6 bases; nucleotides not matched to a gene: 10. The CDR3 bases are TGCAGCGCCGGGACAGGGATTGTTTTCAATGAGCAGTTCTTC. This encodes CSAGTGIVFNEQFF.

This rearrangement joins TRBV6-5 to TRBJ1-1; the D gene is possibly TRBD1 (5 bases). V dropped 5 bases and J dropped 5 bases, with 15 bases sitting between them. Germline loops: CDR1 MNHEY, CDR2 SVGAGI. The length of the CDR3 is 14 residues. The CDR3 spells CASSPTVGGTEAFF. CDR3 sequence (DNA): TGTGCCAGCAGTCCCACCGTCGGGGGTACTGAAGCTTTCTTT.

The gene calls are TRBV28 and TRBJ1-2; TRBD1 aligns across 7 bases. Losses at the gene ends were 5 bases for V and 8 bases for J; bases not matched to a gene: 5. Germline V CDR1 and CDR2: MDHEN, SYDVKM. The CDR3 is made up of 12 amino acids. The CDR3 coding sequence is TGTGCCAGCAGTCCGGGACAGCGCGGCTACACCTTC. It specifies CASSPGQRGYTF.

In its sample, this clone was seen a few times. V and J are TRBV30 and TRBJ2-7, with D perhaps given as TRBD1 or TRBD2 (5 bases each). The germline CDR1 and CDR2 sequences are GTSNPN and SVGIG (reference sequence). V dropped 0 bases and J dropped 2 bases, with 14 bases sitting between them. The CDR3 contains 15 residues. The DNA for the CDR3 is TGTGCCTGGAGTGTACGGGGCACACTTGCCTACGAGCAGTACTTC. It specifies CAWSVRGTLAYEQYF. The full variable domain, with the rest looked up from reference TRBV30 and TRBJ2-7, is SQTIHQWPATLVQPVGSPLSLECTVEGTSNPNLYWYRQAAGRGLQLLFYSVGIGQISSEVPQNLSASRPQDRQFILSSKKLLLSDSGFYLCAWSVRGTLAYEQYFGPGTRLTVT.

This sequence joins TRBV5-4 and TRBJ1-1, with 8 nucleotides matching TRBD1. Germline CDR1 is SGHNT and CDR2 is YYREEE (reference sequence). This CDR3 spans 16 amino acids. V lost 4 bases, J lost 1 base, and 9 bases stayed unmatched. The CDR3 sequence: CASSKPGQEPNTEAFF. For the CDR3, the DNA is TGTGCCAGCAGCAAACCGGGACAGGAACCGAACACTGAAGCTTTCTTT.

This chain joins TRBV9 and TRBJ2-1, with 14 bases matching TRBD2. Trimming took 1 base from V and 10 from J; bases not matched to a gene: 4. Germline V gene lookup returns CDR1 SGDLS and CDR2 YYNGEE. The CDR3 covers 15 residues. CDR3 bases: TGTGCCAGCAGCGTATCCGGACTAGCGGGAGGCGAGCAGTTCTTC. Protein sequence: CASSVSGLAGGEQFF. The complete variable domain, with remaining parts taken from reference TRBV9 and TRBJ2-1, reads DSGVTQTPKHLITATGQRVTLRCSPRSGDLSVYWYQQSLDQGLQFLIQYYNGEERAKGNILERFSAQQFPDLHSELNLSSLELGDSALYFCASSVSGLAGGEQFFGPGTRLTVL.

This clone has more than one count but fewer than ten. V gene TRBV5-4 combines with J gene TRBJ1-5; a weak D match, TRBD1 (5 bases). The CDR3 is 15 amino acids. CDR1 SGHNT and CDR2 YYREEE come from the germline V gene (reference sequence). The germline V and J ends were trimmed by 4 bases and 1 base, with 12 bases remaining between them. The CDR3 reads CASSPGGDSNQPQHF. The CDR3, as DNA: TGTGCCAGCAGCCCTGGGGGAGACAGCAATCAGCCCCAGCATTTT.

The V gene is TRBV28, the J gene TRBJ1-5; maybe TRBD1 (5 bases). Deletions cut 7 bases from V and 5 bases from J, with 18 bases between. Germline-derived CDR1 and CDR2 are MDHEN and SYDVKM. The CDR3 is 15 residues long. The CDR3 reads CASTSGGASDQPQHF. The CDR3 nucleotides read TGTGCCAGCACCTCCGGTGGGGCGTCCGATCAGCCCCAGCATTTT. Full variable domain (rest looked up from reference TRBV28 and TRBJ1-5): DVKVTQSSRYLVKRTGEKVFLECVQDMDHENMFWYRQDPGLGLRLIYFSYDVKMKEKGDIPEGYSVSREKKERFSLILESASTNQTSMYLCASTSGGASDQPQHFGDGTRLSIL.

The chain's CDR3 is CASTPQAGNTEAFF. CDR3 nucleotide sequence: TGTGCCAGCACCCCACAGGCAGGGAACACTGAAGCTTTCTTT. V is TRBV16 and J is TRBJ1-1, with D tentatively TRBD1 (5 bases). The V end was cut by 7 bases, the J end by 1 base, with 13 bases between. The length of the CDR3 is 14 residues. Looked up from germline, CDR1 is KGHSY and CDR2 is FQNENV.

The chain employs TRBV7-6 and TRBJ2-3; a possible D gene is TRBD2 (6 bases). The CDR3 is 17 residues long. Between the trimmed V and J ends, which lost 5 bases and 1 base, there was a span of 19 bases. CDR1 and CDR2 (germline): SGHVS, FNYEAQ. CDR3 nucleotides: TGTGCCAGCAGCCGACCGGGCGGGGTCCCTGGCACAGATACGCAGTATTTT. Amino acid sequence: CASSRPGGVPGTDTQYF.

The genes are TRBV15 and TRBJ1-5, with a tentative D call TRBD1 (6 bases). The CDR3 is 13 residues long. The V end was cut by 0 bases, the J end by 7 bases, with 7 bases between. Germline V gives CDR1 LNHNV, CDR2 YYDKDF (reference sequence). This chain's CDR3 is CATSRDTGQPQHF. The CDR3 nucleotides are TGTGCCACCAGCAGAGATACAGGGCAGCCCCAGCATTTT.

The rearrangement joins TRBV28 to TRBJ2-5; D could derive from TRBD1 or TRBD2 (5 bases each). The CDR3 consists of 12 residues. The germline V gene has CDR1 MDHEN and CDR2 SYDVKM. Trimming took 8 bases from V and 7 from J, leaving 14 bases between them. The CDR3 protein is CASGEFGGTQYF. The DNA for the CDR3 is TGTGCCAGCGGCGAATTTGGGGGGACCCAGTACTTC.

The V gene is TRBV11-2, the J gene TRBJ1-1, with D possibly being TRBD1 (5 bases). The CDR3 loop spans 12 amino acids. Germline V CDR1 and CDR2: SGHAT, FQNNGV. Between the trimmed V and J ends, which lost 0 bases and 14 bases, there was a span of 13 bases. The CDR3 nucleotides read TGTGCCAGCAGCTTAGAGGTTGGGGCCCGCTTCTTT. Translating it yields CASSLEVGARFF.

The genes are TRBV6-5 and TRBJ1-1, with D possibly matching TRBD1 (6 bases). This CDR3 is 14 amino acids long. V lost 4 bases and J lost 4, with 13 bases in between. The germline V gene has CDR1 MNHEY and CDR2 SVGAGI. This CDR3 reads CASSFRQVGTEAFF. The CDR3 nucleotides are TGTGCCAGCAGTTTCAGACAGGTGGGCACTGAAGCTTTCTTT.

This clone was counted at least ten times. The chain employs TRBV7-9 and TRBJ2-5; TRBD1 aligns across 10 bases. The V gene end was trimmed by 5 bases and the J gene end by 4 bases; junction bases not matched to a gene: 7. Germline V gives CDR1 SEHNR, CDR2 FQNEAQ (reference sequence). This CDR3 is built from 15 residues. DNA for the CDR3: TGTGCCAGCAGCCCGCGACAGGGGGCAGGAGAGACCCAGTACTTC. Its protein product is CASSPRQGAGETQYF.

A note on this clone: Other DNA sequences within the sample encode an identical CDR3. This chain links TRBV2 with TRBJ2-7; D not resolved. Trimming took 3 bases from V and 2 from J, leaving 5 bases between them. The germline CDR1 and CDR2 sequences are SNHLY and FYNNEI. The length of the CDR3 is 12 residues. The CDR3 region is CASSDRTYEQYF. DNA for the CDR3: TGTGCCAGCAGTGACAGAACCTACGAGCAGTACTTC.

The CDR3 sequence: CAWSPSLAGELFF. In nucleotides, the CDR3 is TGTGCCTGGAGCCCCTCCCTTGCCGGGGAGCTGTTTTTT. The rearrangement uses TRBV30 and TRBJ2-2; D call uncertain. Germline CDR1 is GTSNPN and CDR2 is SVGIG (reference sequence). V was clipped by 3 bases and J by 6 bases, with 11 bases between them. CDR3 size: 13 residues.

On this clone itself: Additional DNA sequences in this sample encode the identical CDR3. The chain links TRBV2 to TRBJ1-1, with a possible D match to TRBD1 (5 bases). Germline assignment: CDR1 SNHLY and CDR2 FYNNEI. V was trimmed by 2 bases and J by 1 base, leaving 8 bases between them. This CDR3 comprises 14 residues. The CDR3 DNA sequence: TGTGCCAGCAGTGAACAGGGACCGAACACTGAAGCTTTCTTT. This gives the protein CASSEQGPNTEAFF.